This T cell receptor (beta chain) was captured by sequencing in a study of OX40 agonist ivuxolimab in advanced cancers. For the study at large: Dose-escalation patients had hepatocellular carcinoma, melanoma, renal cell or head and neck cancer. Partial responses were achieved by three patients, one with hepatocellular carcinoma and two with cutaneous melanoma. Study-wide results and caveats: Dose levels from 0.1 to 3.0 mg/kg saw CD4+ and CD8+ blood T cells expand clonally by week 6.

Using immunoSEQ multiplex PCR, the repertoire was profiled, and TCRdb retains in-frame clones only, with some absent. The repertoire holds some 80,000 clones, with 92% as singletons. Counting both end residues, the CDR3 totals 11 amino acids. Per the germline V gene, CDR1 is MNHEY and CDR2 is SVGAGI. As for this clone: Its antigen is not identified. The DNA is left out, because the CDR3 cannot be placed on it with certainty; the CDR3 is given as TCRdb lists it.

Patients were excluded for autoimmune disease history or systemic immunosuppression. The receptor comes from an adult with an advanced solid tumor such as melanoma, head and neck, liver or kidney cancer. Here the sequenced sample was CD4+ or CD8+ T cells sorted from blood, taken in a trial of the OX40 agonist ivuxolimab. The gene calls are TRBV6-5 and TRBJ2-7; the table gives TRBD1 as D, unverified against the DNA. CDR3 sequence: CASSSSDRVCF.